This entry lists 8 T cell receptor beta chains sequenced from one sample in a study of radiotherapy plus CTLA-4 blockade in lung cancer. Profiling relied on immunoSEQ multiplex PCR, and the TCRdb table lists in-frame clones only, not all of them. The sample carries some 90,000 clones, roughly 87% recorded once. The specimen was peripheral blood, collected from a patient treated with radiotherapy plus ipilimumab. These receptors all stem from a human donor with non-small cell lung cancer who had stable disease on radiotherapy plus ipilimumab.

This sequence joins TRBV5-4 and TRBJ2-7, with TRBD1 matching 7 bases. Per germline, CDR1 SGHNT and CDR2 YYREEE (reference sequence). This CDR3 comprises 15 residues. Trimming cost V 4 bases and J 2 bases; bases outside gene matches: 9. The CDR3 here is CASSLGGQGAYEQYF. Written as DNA, the CDR3 is TGTGCCAGCAGCCTAGGGGGCCAGGGGGCCTACGAGCAGTACTTC.

The rearrangement uses TRBV28 and TRBJ1-1; D not resolved. There are 13 residues in the CDR3. Trimming pared 1 base from V and 10 bases from J, leaving 13 bases between. Germline V gene sequence: CDR1 MDHEN, CDR2 SYDVKM. CDR3 amino acids: CASSLSIGSRAFF. CDR3 sequence (DNA): TGTGCCAGCAGTTTATCTATAGGGTCGCGAGCTTTCTTT.

The V gene is TRBV7-6, the J gene TRBJ1-1; 7 nucleotides align to TRBD1. V lost 5 bases, J lost 6 bases, and 6 bases stayed unmatched. This CDR3 is 13 amino acids long. Germline V gene lookup returns CDR1 SGHVS and CDR2 FNYEAQ. CDR3 in amino acids: CASSPTGIAEAFF. The DNA for the CDR3 is TGTGCCAGCAGCCCGACAGGGATCGCTGAAGCTTTCTTT. Combining the CDR3 with reference TRBV7-6 and TRBJ1-1 gives the whole variable domain GAGVSQSPRYKVTKRGQDVALRCDPISGHVSLYWYRQALGQGPEFLTYFNYEAQQDKSGLPNDRFSAERPEGSISTLTIQRTEQRDSAMYRCASSPTGIAEAFFGQGTRLTVV.

This clone has just one count. The chain employs TRBV19 and TRBJ1-5, with D unresolved. Germline V CDR1 and CDR2: LNHDA, SQIVND (reference sequence). This CDR3 region has 14 residues. The V and J ends lost 6 bases and 1 base respectively, with 10 bases between them. This chain's CDR3 is CASRHPSSNQPQHF. In DNA, the CDR3 is TGTGCCAGTAGACATCCCTCGAGCAATCAGCCCCAGCATTTT.

The rearrangement links TRBV5-4 to TRBJ1-2; D possibly corresponds to TRBD1 (6 bases). Trimming removed 4 bases at V and 7 bases at J, with 17 bases between. Germline CDR1 reads SGHNT; CDR2 reads YYREEE (reference sequence). The CDR3 totals 14 residues. CDR3 in amino acids: CASSPVVGAGGYTF. CDR3 coding DNA: TGTGCCAGCAGCCCCGTGGTGGGGGCGGGTGGCTACACCTTC.

V and J are TRBV5-5 and TRBJ1-2; D ambiguous. Trimming stripped 4 bases from V and 5 bases from J, with 21 bases between. The CDR3 runs to 16 residues. CDR1 is SGHKS and CDR2 is YYEKEE in the germline V gene (reference sequence). The CDR3 DNA reads TGTGCCAGCAGCGAGGGAATTGAACCCTGGGCATATGGCTACACCTTC. Protein sequence: CASSEGIEPWAYGYTF.

This clone was observed a single time. The chain recombines TRBV27 with TRBJ2-1; 7 positions match TRBD2. The CDR3 is 13 residues long. J gave up 9 bases and V 6 bases, and 8 bases lay outside the gene matches. The germline CDR1 and CDR2 sequences are MNHEY and SMNVEV (reference sequence). CDR3 amino acids: CASRPSGEAEQFF. The CDR3 nucleotides read TGTGCCAGCAGACCGAGCGGGGAGGCTGAGCAGTTCTTC.

The chain carries TRBV28 and TRBJ1-3; D uncertain. V was cut by 8 bases and J by 0 bases, with 8 bases left in between. From germline, CDR1 is MDHEN and CDR2 SYDVKM. The CDR3 loop spans 13 amino acids. In DNA form, the CDR3 reads TGTGCCAGCCGCGATGGCTCTGGAAACACCATATATTTT. This encodes CASRDGSGNTIYF.